In its sample, the clone carrying this T cell receptor (beta chain) was seen many times. Trimming shortened V by 2 bases and J by 4 bases, and 14 bases separated the two germline ends. Per the germline V gene, CDR1 is MGHRA and CDR2 is YSYEKL. The CDR3 totals 15 residues. Via MiXCR, TCRdb re-called the 5' RACE reads, giving one row per CDR3 protein. The sample comprises approximately 30,000 distinct CDR3 sequences, about 8.6% of which are singletons, and roughly 2.4% rests with the top ten. This sample was included in a study of chronic HIV infection and antiretroviral therapy. This sequence originates from an adult who had HIV and had not received antiretroviral therapy, or was an uninfected healthy control (not recorded which). The genes are TRBV4-1 and TRBJ1-2, with D possibly matching TRBD1 (5 bases). Sequenced: peripheral blood. The CDR3 region is CASSQTPDGGYGYTF. The DNA for the CDR3 is TGCGCCAGCAGCCAAACCCCTGACGGGGGCTATGGCTACACCTTC.